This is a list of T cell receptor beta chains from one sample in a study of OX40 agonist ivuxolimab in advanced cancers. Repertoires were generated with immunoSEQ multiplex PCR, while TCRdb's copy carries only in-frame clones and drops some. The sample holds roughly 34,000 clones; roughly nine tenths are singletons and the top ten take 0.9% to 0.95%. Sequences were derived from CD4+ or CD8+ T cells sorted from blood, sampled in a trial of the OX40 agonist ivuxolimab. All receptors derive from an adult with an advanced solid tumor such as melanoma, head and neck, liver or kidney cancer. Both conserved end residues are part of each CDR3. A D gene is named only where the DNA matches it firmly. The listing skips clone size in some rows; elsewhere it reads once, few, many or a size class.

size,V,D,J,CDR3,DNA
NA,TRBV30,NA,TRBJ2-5,CAWSGETQYF,TGTGCCTGGAGCGGGGAGACCCAGTACTTC
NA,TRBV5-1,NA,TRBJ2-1,CASSVISSYNEQFF,TGCGCCAGCAGCGTCATAAGCTCCTACAATGAGCAGTTCTTC
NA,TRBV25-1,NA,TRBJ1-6,CASRVSNSPLHF,TGTGCCAGCAGAGTGTCGAATTCACCCCTCCACTTT
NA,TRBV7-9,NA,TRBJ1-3,CASSQTWGGNTIYF,TGTGCCAGCAGCCAGACCTGGGGTGGAAACACCATATATTTT
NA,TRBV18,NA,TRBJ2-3,CASSPQGQSTDTQYF,TGTGCCAGCTCACCACAGGGACAAAGTACAGATACGCAGTATTTT
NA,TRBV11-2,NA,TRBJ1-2,CASSPRVHYGYTF,TGTGCCAGCAGTCCCCGGGTACACTATGGCTACACCTTC
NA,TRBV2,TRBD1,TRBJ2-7,CASAPGGYEQYF,TGTGCCAGCGCCCCAGGGGGCTACGAGCAGTACTTC
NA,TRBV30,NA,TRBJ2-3,CAWSMPGLRVVTDTQYF,TGTGCCTGGAGTATGCCCGGGCTCAGGGTGGTCACAGATACGCAGTATTTT
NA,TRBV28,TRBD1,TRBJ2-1,CATTNGQGFLNHNEQFF,TGTGCCACTACTAATGGACAGGGCTTCCTCAATCACAATGAGCAGTTCTTC
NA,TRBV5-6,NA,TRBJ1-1,CASSLVGKRGGDSEAFF,TGTGCCAGCAGCTTAGTTGGGAAGCGTGGGGGGGACTCTGAAGCTTTCTTT
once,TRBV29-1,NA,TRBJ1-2,CSVQQGYGYTF,TGCAGCGTTCAACAAGGGTATGGCTACACCTTC
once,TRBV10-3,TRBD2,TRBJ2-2,CAISTSGREGTGELFF,TGTGCCATCTCTACTAGCGGGAGAGAGGGGACCGGGGAGCTGTTTTTT
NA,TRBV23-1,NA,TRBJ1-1,CASSQSRQGSTEAFF,TGCGCCAGCAGTCAATCGAGGCAGGGATCCACTGAAGCTTTCTTT
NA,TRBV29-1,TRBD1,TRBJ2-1,CSVLPGQGNEQFF,TGCAGCGTCCTACCGGGACAGGGAAATGAGCAGTTCTTC
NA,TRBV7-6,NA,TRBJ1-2,CASSLEAGPNYGYTF,TGTGCCAGCAGCTTAGAAGCGGGGCCTAACTATGGCTACACCTTC
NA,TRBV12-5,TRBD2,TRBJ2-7,CASGFRGAGGSYEQYF,TGTGCTAGTGGTTTCCGAGGGGCGGGAGGTTCCTACGAGCAGTACTTC
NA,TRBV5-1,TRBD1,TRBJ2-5,CASSGGTGEAETQYF,TGCGCCAGCAGCGGTGGGACAGGGGAGGCAGAGACCCAGTACTTC
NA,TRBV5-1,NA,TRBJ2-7,CASSLDAHSYEQYF,TGCGCCAGCAGCTTGGACGCCCACTCCTACGAGCAGTACTTC
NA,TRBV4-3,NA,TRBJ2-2,CASSHSKYTGELFF,TGCGCCAGCAGCCACTCAAAGTACACCGGGGAGCTGTTTTTT